Sequencing of this TCR beta chain was carried out in a study of CD8+CD57+ T cells in acquired aplastic anemia. This CDR3 spans 12 amino acids. V shed 8 bases and J 3 bases; nucleotides not matched to a gene: 0. In germline, CDR1 is SNHLY, CDR2 FYNNEI. In the case of this clonotype: Its antigen remains unknown.

Whoever was chosen for sequencing had shown CD8+CD57+ cell expansion by flow cytometry. Untreated patients provided the blood samples, with no therapy given before sampling. Genomic DNA templated the TCR beta VDJ and CDR3 profiling. MiXCR, applied by TCRdb to the reads, yields one record per CDR3 protein. Of about 160,000 distinct CDR3 sequences in the sample, roughly 48% were seen once. Study findings and constraints: Simpson's diversity of CD8+ cells was not significantly different in patients compared with controls.

The chain combines TRBV2 with TRBJ2-3; 9 nucleotides line up with TRBD1. The sample consisted of sorted CD4+, CD8+, or CD8+CD57+ T cells (not recorded which) from PBMCs. The TCR was taken from a human donor with aplastic anemia. CDR3 in DNA: TGTGCCAGCGGGACAGGGACAGATACGCAGTATTTT. This gives the protein CASGTGTDTQYF. Full variable domain (outside the CDR3, taken from reference TRBV2 and TRBJ2-3): EPEVTQTPSHQVTQMGQEVILRCVPISNHLYFYWYRQILGQKVEFLVSFYNNEISEKSEIFDDQFSVERPDGSNFTLKIRSTKLEDSAMYFCASGTGTDTQYFGPGTRLTVL.